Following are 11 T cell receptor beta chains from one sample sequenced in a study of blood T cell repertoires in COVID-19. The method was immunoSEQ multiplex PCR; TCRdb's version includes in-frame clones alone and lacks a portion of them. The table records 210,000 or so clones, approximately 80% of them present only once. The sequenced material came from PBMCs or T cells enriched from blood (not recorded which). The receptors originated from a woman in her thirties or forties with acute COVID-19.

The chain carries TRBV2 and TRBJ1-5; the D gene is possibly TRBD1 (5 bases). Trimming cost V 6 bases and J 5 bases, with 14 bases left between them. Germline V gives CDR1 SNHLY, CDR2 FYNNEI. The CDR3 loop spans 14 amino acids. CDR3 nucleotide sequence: TGTGCCAGCAGCGACGAGTTAGGGGATCAGCCCCAGCATTTT. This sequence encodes CASSDELGDQPQHF.

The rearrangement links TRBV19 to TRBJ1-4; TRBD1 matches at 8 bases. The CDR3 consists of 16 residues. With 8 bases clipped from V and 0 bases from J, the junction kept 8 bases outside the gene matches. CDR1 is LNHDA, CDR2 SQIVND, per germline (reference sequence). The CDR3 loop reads CASGGTGLATNEKLFF. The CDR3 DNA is TGTGCCAGTGGCGGGACAGGACTTGCAACTAATGAAAAACTGTTTTTT.

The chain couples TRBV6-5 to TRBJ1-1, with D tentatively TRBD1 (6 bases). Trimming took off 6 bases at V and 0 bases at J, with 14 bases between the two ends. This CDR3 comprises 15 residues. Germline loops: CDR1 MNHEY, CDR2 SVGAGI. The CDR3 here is CASSLQGLMNTEAFF. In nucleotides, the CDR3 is TGTGCCAGCAGCCTACAGGGTCTGATGAACACTGAAGCTTTCTTT.

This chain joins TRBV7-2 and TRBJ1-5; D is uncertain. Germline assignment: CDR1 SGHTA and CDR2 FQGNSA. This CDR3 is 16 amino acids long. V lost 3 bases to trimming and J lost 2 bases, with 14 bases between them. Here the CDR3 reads CASSFKGGGRNQPQHF. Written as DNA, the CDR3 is TGTGCCAGCAGCTTCAAGGGAGGCGGGCGCAATCAGCCCCAGCATTTT.

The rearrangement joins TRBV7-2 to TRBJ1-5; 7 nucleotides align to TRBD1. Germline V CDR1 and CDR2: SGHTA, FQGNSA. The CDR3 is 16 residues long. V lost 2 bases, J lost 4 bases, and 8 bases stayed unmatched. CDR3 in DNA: TGTGCCAGCAGCTTATTAGGACAGGCGGTAAATCAGCCCCAGCATTTT. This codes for CASSLLGQAVNQPQHF.

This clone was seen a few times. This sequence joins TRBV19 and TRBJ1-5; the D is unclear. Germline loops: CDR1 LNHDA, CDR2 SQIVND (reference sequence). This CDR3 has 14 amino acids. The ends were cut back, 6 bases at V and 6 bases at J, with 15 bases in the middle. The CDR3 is CASRGSRAGQPQHF. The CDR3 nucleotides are TGTGCCAGTAGAGGTTCAAGGGCGGGTCAGCCCCAGCATTTT.

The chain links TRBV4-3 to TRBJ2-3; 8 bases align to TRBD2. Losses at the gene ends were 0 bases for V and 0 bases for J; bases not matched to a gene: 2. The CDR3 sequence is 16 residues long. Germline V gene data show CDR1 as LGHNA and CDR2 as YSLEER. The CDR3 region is CASSQDASGSTDTQYF. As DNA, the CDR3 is TGCGCCAGCAGCCAAGATGCTAGCGGGAGCACAGATACGCAGTATTTT.

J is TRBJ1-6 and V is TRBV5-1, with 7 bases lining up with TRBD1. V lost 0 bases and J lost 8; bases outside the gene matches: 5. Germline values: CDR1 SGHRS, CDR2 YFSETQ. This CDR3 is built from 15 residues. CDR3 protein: CASSLEGRGDSPLHF. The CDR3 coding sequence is TGCGCCAGCAGCTTGGAGGGCAGGGGGGATTCACCCCTCCACTTT.

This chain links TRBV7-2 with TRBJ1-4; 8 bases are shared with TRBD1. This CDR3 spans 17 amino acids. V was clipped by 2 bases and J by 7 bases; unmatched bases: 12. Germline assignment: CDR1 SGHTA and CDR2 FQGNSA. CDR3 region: CASSLWALRTGSEKLFF. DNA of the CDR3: TGTGCCAGCAGCTTATGGGCACTTAGGACAGGGAGTGAAAAACTGTTTTTT.

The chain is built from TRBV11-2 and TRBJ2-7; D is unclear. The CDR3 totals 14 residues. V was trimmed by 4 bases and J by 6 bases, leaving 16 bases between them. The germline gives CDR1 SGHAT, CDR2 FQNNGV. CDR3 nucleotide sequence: TGTGCCAGCAGCTACGACCGTGTGAGGAGCGAGCAGTACTTC. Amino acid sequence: CASSYDRVRSEQYF.

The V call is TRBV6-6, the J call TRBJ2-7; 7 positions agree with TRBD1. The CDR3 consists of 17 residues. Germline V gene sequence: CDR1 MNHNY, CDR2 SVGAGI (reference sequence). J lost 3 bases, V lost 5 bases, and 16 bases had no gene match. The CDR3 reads CASSPAVTAPGGYEQYF. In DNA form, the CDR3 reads TGTGCCAGCAGTCCGGCCGTGACAGCCCCAGGGGGCTACGAGCAGTACTTC.